This T cell receptor (beta chain) was identified during a study of shared T cell receptors in the human thymus. The CDR3 covers 14 residues. V shed 4 bases and J shed 3 bases, with 13 bases lying between them. In germline, CDR1 is SGHRS, CDR2 YFSETQ. TCRdb keeps only in-frame clones here, not all; method: immunoSEQ multiplex PCR. The data show 700,000 or so clones, approximately 85% seen once. This sample was shared with a second study, whose subject was human thymus T cells.

This chain connects TRBV5-1 to TRBJ1-2; D is uncertain. The specimen sequenced was thymocytes. The TCR originated in a girl under two years old with a congenital heart defect. The CDR3 DNA reads as TGCGCCAGCAGCCCTCAGAACCGATACTATGGCTACACCTTC. Its translation: CASSPQNRYYGYTF.